One sample yielded the 26 T cell receptor beta chains listed below, sequenced in a study of glioma-infiltrating T cells after dendritic cell vaccination. Only in-frame clones appear in the TCRdb table, and some are missing; sequencing was by immunoSEQ multiplex PCR. This sample has 90,000 to 140,000 clones, with 90% found just once. The time point is: after dendritic cell vaccination, including at tumor progression/relapse. This material consisted of blood, taken after dendritic cell vaccination. The receptors were sampled from a human donor with glioblastoma.

The V call is TRBV6-5, the J call TRBJ2-3; the match to TRBD2 covers 11 bases. J was trimmed by 6 bases and V by 6 bases; bases with no gene match: 5. The CDR3 contains 14 residues. CDR1 and CDR2 from the germline V gene are MNHEY and SVGAGI. The CDR3 here is CASRTSGALDTQYF. CDR3 in DNA: TGTGCCAGCAGGACTAGCGGGGCGTTGGATACGCAGTATTTT.

The chain's CDR3 is CASRKGGLANYGYTF. In DNA form, the CDR3 reads TGTGCCAGCAGAAAAGGGGGCCTGGCTAACTATGGCTACACCTTC. The V call is TRBV6-5, the J call TRBJ1-2, with 7 positions matching TRBD1. Germline CDR1 MNHEY, CDR2 SVGAGI. This CDR3 has 15 residues. Trimming cost V 6 bases and J 0 bases; bases outside gene matches: 7.

The J gene is TRBJ1-5, the V gene TRBV30; tentatively, D is TRBD1 (6 bases). V was clipped by 4 bases and J by 4 bases, with 11 bases between them. Germline loops: CDR1 GTSNPN, CDR2 SVGIG (reference sequence). This CDR3 has 13 residues. CDR3 amino acids: CAWTGQGNQPQHF. The CDR3 region has the DNA TGTGCCTGGACCGGCCAGGGGAATCAGCCCCAGCATTTT. Drawing the rest from reference TRBV30 and TRBJ1-5, the complete variable domain is SQTIHQWPATLVQPVGSPLSLECTVEGTSNPNLYWYRQAAGRGLQLLFYSVGIGQISSEVPQNLSASRPQDRQFILSSKKLLLSDSGFYLCAWTGQGNQPQHFGDGTRLSIL.

The chain employs TRBV6-1 and TRBJ2-5, with 7 nucleotides matching TRBD2. The J segment lost 5 bases and the V segment lost 2 bases, leaving 2 bases of the junction unmatched. The CDR3 sequence is 13 residues long. CDR1 is MNHNS and CDR2 is SASEGT in the germline V gene. The CDR3 sequence is CASSEILAETQYF. The CDR3 nucleotides read TGTGCCAGCAGTGAAATACTAGCGGAGACCCAGTACTTC.

V and J are TRBV30 and TRBJ1-2, with D unresolved. V lost 0 bases and J lost 6, with 14 bases in between. CDR1 is GTSNPN, CDR2 SVGIG, per germline (reference sequence). CDR3 length equals 14 residues. CDR3 region: CAWSVLRAGHGYTF. The CDR3 DNA reads as TGTGCCTGGAGTGTATTAAGGGCGGGCCATGGCTACACCTTC.

V gene TRBV5-1 combines with J gene TRBJ1-4; the D gene is possibly TRBD1 (5 bases). Germline loops: CDR1 SGHRS, CDR2 YFSETQ. V was clipped by 4 bases and J by 4 bases, with 11 bases between them. This CDR3 is 14 amino acids long. The CDR3 loop is CASSRDSNNEKLFF. The CDR3 region has the DNA TGCGCCAGCAGCCGAGACAGCAATAATGAAAAACTGTTTTTT.

This chain uses TRBV5-6 with TRBJ2-5; 7 bases match TRBD1. The germline gives CDR1 SGHDT, CDR2 YYEEEE. Trimming removed 1 base from V and 5 bases from J; junction bases left unmatched: 5. This CDR3 has 14 residues. The CDR3 reads CASSLIQQGETQYF. The CDR3 DNA sequence: TGTGCCAGCAGCTTGATACAACAGGGGGAGACCCAGTACTTC.

The V and J genes are TRBV7-9 and TRBJ2-5; 10 bases map to TRBD2. V shed 5 bases and J 0 bases; nucleotides not matched to a gene: 6. CDR1 and CDR2 from the germline V gene are SEHNR and FQNEAQ (reference sequence). The CDR3 spans 16 residues. The DNA of the CDR3 is TGTGCCAGCAGCCCCGGACTAGCGGAAAACCAAGAGACCCAGTACTTC. It translates to CASSPGLAENQETQYF. The full variable domain, its missing parts supplied by reference TRBV7-9 and TRBJ2-5, is DTGVSQNPRHKITKRGQNVTFRCDPISEHNRLYWYRQTLGQGPEFLTYFQNEAQLEKSRLLSDRFSAERPKGSFSTLEIQRTEQGDSAMYLCASSPGLAENQETQYFGPGTRLLVL.

The chain has TRBV18 and TRBJ1-1, with 7 bases lining up with TRBD1. The V gene end was trimmed by 4 bases and the J gene end by 8 bases; junction bases not matched to a gene: 7. This CDR3 is built from 13 residues. Germline V CDR1 and CDR2: KGHSH, LQKENI. CDR3 amino acids: CASSRETGAEAFF. For the CDR3, the DNA is TGTGCCAGCTCACGAGAAACAGGGGCGGAAGCTTTCTTT.

There are a few counts of this clone. The rearrangement links TRBV2 to TRBJ1-3, with TRBD1 identical over 7 bases. This CDR3 region has 14 residues. After removal of 5 bases from V and 6 bases from J, the junction contained 7 bases not matched to a gene. From germline, CDR1 is SNHLY and CDR2 FYNNEI. The CDR3 DNA is TGTGCCAGCAGTCTCGGGACAGAACTAAACACCATATATTTT. Translation: CASSLGTELNTIYF.

V is TRBV30 and J is TRBJ1-4; 10 nucleotides align to TRBD1. Germline CDR1 GTSNPN, CDR2 SVGIG (reference sequence). CDR3 length equals 18 residues. Losses at the gene ends were 4 bases for V and 0 bases for J; bases not matched to a gene: 11. CDR3 nucleotide sequence: TGTGCCTGGACTCCCGACGGGGACAGGGGTGCAACTAATGAAAAACTGTTTTTT. It encodes CAWTPDGDRGATNEKLFF.

V gene TRBV7-8 combines with J gene TRBJ1-6; 11 bases match TRBD1. Germline V gives CDR1 SGHVS, CDR2 FQNEAQ. The J segment lost 9 bases and the V segment lost 7 bases, leaving 5 bases of the junction unmatched. The CDR3 contains 14 residues. Written as DNA, the CDR3 is TGTGCCAGCAACCCGGGACAGGGGGGTTCACCCCTCCACTTT. Amino acid sequence: CASNPGQGGSPLHF.

This clone was found once. The chain couples TRBV10-1 to TRBJ1-5, with 8 positions matching TRBD1. J was trimmed by 7 bases and V by 7 bases; bases with no gene match: 12. The CDR3 has 15 amino acids. CDR1 and CDR2 (germline): WNHNN, SYGVQD (reference sequence). CDR3 coding DNA: TGCGCCAGCATGCTTCAACAGGGGGTATGCCAGCCCCAGCATTTT. Its protein is CASMLQQGVCQPQHF.

The V and J genes are TRBV29-1 and TRBJ2-3, with a tentative D call TRBD2 (6 bases). Germline V gives CDR1 SQVTM, CDR2 ANQGSEA. V lost 4 bases and J 4 bases, leaving 15 bases between the germline ends. The length of the CDR3 is 14 residues. CDR3 sequence: CSVAAGSSADTQYF. CDR3 bases: TGCAGCGTTGCGGCGGGGAGTAGCGCAGATACGCAGTATTTT.

The chain uses TRBV19 and TRBJ2-7; TRBD2 matches 8 bases. CDR3 size: 16 residues. V shed 5 bases, J shed 1 base, and the junction held 10 bases outside the gene matches. Germline CDR1 reads LNHDA; CDR2 reads SQIVND (reference sequence). The CDR3 DNA reads TGTGCCAGTAGTCCCGAGTGGACTAGCATATCCTACGAGCAGTACTTC. Protein: CASSPEWTSISYEQYF.

V usage is TRBV15 and J usage is TRBJ2-7; a possible D gene is TRBD2 (6 bases). The CDR3 loop spans 16 amino acids. Trimming removed 0 bases at V and 2 bases at J, with 14 bases between. Germline values: CDR1 LNHNV, CDR2 YYDKDF (reference sequence). The CDR3 region has the DNA TGTGCCACCAGCAGAGAAGGAGGGCTCCAAACCTACGAGCAGTACTTC. Translated: CATSREGGLQTYEQYF.

This clone was recorded only once. The chain has TRBV11-2 and TRBJ2-7; the match to TRBD1 covers 7 bases. V shed 5 bases and J 4 bases; nucleotides not matched to a gene: 8. Germline V CDR1 and CDR2: SGHAT, FQNNGV. The CDR3 loop spans 14 amino acids. As DNA, the CDR3 is TGTGCCAGCAGCCCCCGACAGGGAGCGTACGAGCAGTACTTC. Protein sequence: CASSPRQGAYEQYF.

This clone was observed a few times. The chain combines TRBV6-1 with TRBJ1-1; TRBD1 is a possible D gene (5 bases). The CDR3 loop spans 14 amino acids. The germline CDR1 and CDR2 sequences are MNHNS and SASEGT. V lost 6 bases and J lost 1, with 12 bases in between. This chain's CDR3 is CASSRLGGNTEAFF. DNA of the CDR3: TGTGCCAGCAGCCGACTCGGGGGGAACACTGAAGCTTTCTTT.

V is TRBV7-6 and J is TRBJ2-1; 8 nucleotides match TRBD1. The J segment lost 5 bases and the V segment lost 1 base, leaving 7 bases of the junction unmatched. CDR3 length: 16 residues. CDR1 is SGHVS, CDR2 FNYEAQ, per germline. As DNA, the CDR3 is TGTGCCAGCAGCTTAGACTCGGGGACAGGCCACAATGAGCAGTTCTTC. This gives the protein CASSLDSGTGHNEQFF.

The chain has TRBV6-5 and TRBJ2-1, with no clear D. Trimming took off 6 bases at V and 2 bases at J, with 8 bases between the two ends. Germline V gene data show CDR1 as MNHEY and CDR2 as SVGAGI. The CDR3 totals 13 residues. DNA for the CDR3: TGTGCCAGCAGCCAGAAACCCTACAATGAGCAGTTCTTC. This codes for CASSQKPYNEQFF.

The chain combines TRBV28 with TRBJ1-5, with unresolved D. Per the germline V gene, CDR1 is MDHEN and CDR2 is SYDVKM. This CDR3 contains 12 residues. V gave up 4 bases and J gave up 11 bases, with 12 bases separating them. CDR3 loop: CASSSMGLAQHF. CDR3 in DNA: TGTGCCAGCAGTTCAATGGGCTTGGCCCAGCATTTT. The full variable domain, with the rest looked up from reference TRBV28 and TRBJ1-5, is DVKVTQSSRYLVKRTGEKVFLECVQDMDHENMFWYRQDPGLGLRLIYFSYDVKMKEKGDIPEGYSVSREKKERFSLILESASTNQTSMYLCASSSMGLAQHFGDGTRLSIL.

This sequence joins TRBV23-1 and TRBJ1-2, with TRBD1 matching over 8 bases. TRBV23-1 is marked as an open reading frame, function uncertain. The CDR3 consists of 16 residues. The J segment lost 4 bases and the V segment lost 3 bases, leaving 10 bases of the junction unmatched. The CDR3 region has the DNA TGCGCCAGCAGTCAGGACAGGGCGACGCGCATCTATGGCTACACCTTC. Translating it yields CASSQDRATRIYGYTF.

The rearrangement links TRBV30 to TRBJ1-3, with D possibly being TRBD1 (6 bases). The CDR3 length is 16 residues. Germline lookup yields CDR1 GTSNPN and CDR2 SVGIG (reference sequence). The V end was cut by 3 bases, the J end by 0 bases, with 15 bases between. This chain's CDR3 is CAWSDLGQYSGNTIYF. The CDR3 DNA follows: TGTGCCTGGAGCGATCTCGGACAGTACTCTGGAAACACCATATATTTT.

The chain joins TRBV6-6 to TRBJ2-2, with D tentatively TRBD1 (8 bases). V lost 2 bases, J lost 6 bases, and 13 bases lay in between. The CDR3 runs 15 residues. Per the germline V gene, CDR1 is MNHNY and CDR2 is SVGAGI (reference sequence). DNA for the CDR3: TGTGCCAGCAGTTACCTACAGGGGGGGGCCGGGGAGCTGTTTTTT. Its translation is CASSYLQGGAGELFF.

The V call is TRBV19, the J call TRBJ1-1, with 9 bases lining up with TRBD1. The CDR3 length is 15 residues. In germline, CDR1 is LNHDA, CDR2 SQIVND (reference sequence). Losses at the gene ends were 5 bases for V and 2 bases for J; bases not matched to a gene: 6. DNA of the CDR3: TGTGCCAGTAGTCTATTGGGACAGGGAAACACTGAAGCTTTCTTT. Amino acid sequence: CASSLLGQGNTEAFF.

The table lists this clone with a count of one. The CDR3 region has the DNA TGTGCCAGTAGTACGAAGGGAGGGGCTCAAGCCGGCTACGAGCAGTACTTC. Amino acids: CASSTKGGAQAGYEQYF. This chain links TRBV19 with TRBJ2-7, with 7 nucleotides matching TRBD2. The CDR3 length is 17 residues. CDR1 is LNHDA and CDR2 is SQIVND in the germline V gene (reference sequence). Trimming took 4 bases from V and 3 from J; bases not matched to a gene: 15. Using reference TRBV19 and TRBJ2-7 for the parts outside the CDR3, the full variable domain is DGGITQSPKYLFRKEGQNVTLSCEQNLNHDAMYWYRQDPGQGLRLIYYSQIVNDFQKGDIAEGYSVSREKKESFPLTVTSAQKNPTAFYLCASSTKGGAQAGYEQYFGPGTRLTVT.